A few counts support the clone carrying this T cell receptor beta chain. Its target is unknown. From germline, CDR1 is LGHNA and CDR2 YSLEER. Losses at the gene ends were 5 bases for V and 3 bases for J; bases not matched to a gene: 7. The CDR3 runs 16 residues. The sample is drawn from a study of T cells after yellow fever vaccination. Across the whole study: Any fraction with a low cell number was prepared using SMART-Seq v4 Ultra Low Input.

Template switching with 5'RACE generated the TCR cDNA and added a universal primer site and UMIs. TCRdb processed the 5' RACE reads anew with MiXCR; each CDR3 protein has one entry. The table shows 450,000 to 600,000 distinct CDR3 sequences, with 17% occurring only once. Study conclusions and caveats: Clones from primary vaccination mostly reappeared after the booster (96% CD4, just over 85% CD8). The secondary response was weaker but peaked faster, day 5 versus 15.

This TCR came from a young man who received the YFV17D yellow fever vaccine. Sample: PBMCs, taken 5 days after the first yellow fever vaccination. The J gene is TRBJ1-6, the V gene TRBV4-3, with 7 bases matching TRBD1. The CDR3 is CASSTRQGHYNSPLHF. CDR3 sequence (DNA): TGCGCCAGCAGCACAAGACAGGGCCACTATAATTCACCCCTCCACTTT.